The 17 T cell receptor beta chains reported below all come from one sample, sequenced in a study of shared clonotypes between healthy human individuals. The table came from immunoSEQ multiplex PCR; TCRdb's copy has only in-frame clones and leaves some out. The data contain about 490,000 clones, 70% to 80% of them seen just once; the ten biggest clones take up 9.5% to 15%. The source material was PBMCs. The origin of the receptors is a woman between 35 and 50 years old in good health. Some clones in this sample may be carry-over from other donors' samples.

This chain links TRBV2 with TRBJ2-1, with D perhaps TRBD1 (6 bases). CDR3 length: 14 residues. V lost 10 bases to trimming and J lost 5 bases, with 18 bases between them. Germline loops: CDR1 SNHLY, CDR2 FYNNEI. The CDR3 region has the DNA TGTGCCACTTCCCTACAGGGACGGGACAATGAGCAGTTCTTC. Translating gives CATSLQGRDNEQFF.

This rearrangement joins TRBV5-1 to TRBJ1-1, with D tentatively TRBD1 (5 bases). The V gene's germline CDR1 is SGHRS and CDR2 YFSETQ. The CDR3 extends over 14 amino acids. Deletions cut 4 bases from V and 4 bases from J, with 14 bases between. The CDR3 nucleotides read TGCGCCAGCAGCCTAGAGGGGATGGGCACTGAAGCTTTCTTT. Translation: CASSLEGMGTEAFF.

V and J are TRBV11-2 and TRBJ1-3; possibly TRBD1 for D (6 bases). Per germline, CDR1 SGHAT and CDR2 FQNNGV. The CDR3 length is 17 residues. The V end was cut by 2 bases, the J end by 2 bases, with 16 bases between. In DNA, the CDR3 is TGTGCCAGCAGCTTAAGCTGGGGGGGCAGTACTGGAAACACCATATATTTT. This sequence encodes CASSLSWGGSTGNTIYF.

This rearrangement joins TRBV7-2 to TRBJ1-5; D not resolved. Germline assignment: CDR1 SGHTA and CDR2 FQGNSA. The CDR3 loop spans 14 amino acids. Trimming left V 1 base short and J 8 bases short, with 12 bases between. The CDR3 bases are TGTGCCAGCAGCTTAGTACTAAGGCAGGAGCCCCAGCATTTT. Amino acid sequence: CASSLVLRQEPQHF. Variable domain in full (rest from reference TRBV7-2 and TRBJ1-5): GAGVSQSPSNKVTEKGKDVELRCDPISGHTALYWYRQSLGQGLEFLIYFQGNSAPDKSGLPSDRFSAERTGGSVSTLTIQRTQQEDSAVYLCASSLVLRQEPQHFGDGTRLSIL.

In the case of this clone: A junction boundary mismatches the germline segment, possibly from a read error. The chain is built from TRBV5-4 and TRBJ1-2; 9 nucleotides align to TRBD1. The CDR3 covers 12 residues. Per germline, CDR1 SGHNT and CDR2 YYREEE (reference sequence). The CDR3 sequence is CASSLPGRDRVF. The DNA for the CDR3 is TGTGCCAGCAGCCTGCCGGGAAGGGACAGGGTTTTC.

This chain uses TRBV7-8 with TRBJ1-2, with D tentatively TRBD1 (6 bases). The V gene's germline CDR1 is SGHVS and CDR2 FQNEAQ. The V end was cut by 1 base, the J end by 1 base, with 19 bases between. This CDR3 is 18 amino acids long. The CDR3 loop reads CASSLVGLERGFNYGYTF. CDR3 coding DNA: TGTGCCAGCAGCTTAGTAGGACTCGAAAGGGGGTTTAACTATGGCTACACCTTC.

J is TRBJ2-3 and V is TRBV4-2; D unresolved. The CDR3 extends over 16 amino acids. Trimming took 1 base from V and 4 from J, leaving 15 bases between them. Looked up from germline, CDR1 is LGHNA and CDR2 is YNFKEQ. The CDR3 reads CASSQVGDTAADTQYF. CDR3 nucleotide sequence: TGTGCCAGCAGCCAAGTGGGCGACACTGCCGCAGATACGCAGTATTTT.

A remark on this clone: With a much larger clone just one base away, this may be a read error. No conserved phenylalanine or tryptophan ends this CDR3, so it is likely a read error. The V call is TRBV6-5, the J call TRBJ1-2, with a possible D match to TRBD1 (5 bases). Germline-derived CDR1 and CDR2 are MNHEY and SVGAGI. Trimming took 5 bases from V and 8 from J, leaving 15 bases between them. The CDR3 totals 13 residues. This chain's CDR3 is CASSPTRGDGYTL. The CDR3 nucleotides are TGTGCCAGCAGTCCGACCCGGGGGGACGGCTACACCCTC.

V is TRBV18 and J is TRBJ2-5; 10 positions agree with TRBD1. Germline lookup yields CDR1 KGHSH and CDR2 LQKENI. Trimming at V came to 2 bases and at J to 5 bases, leaving 5 bases not matched to a gene. The CDR3 is 15 residues long. The CDR3 here is CASSPGTGVGETQYF. DNA for the CDR3: TGTGCCAGCTCACCAGGGACAGGGGTCGGGGAGACCCAGTACTTC.

The chain is built from TRBV28 and TRBJ2-1; D remains unclear. CDR3 length: 10 amino acids. V was pared by 9 bases and J by 4 bases, with 4 bases between. CDR1 and CDR2 from the germline V gene are MDHEN and SYDVKM. The DNA for the CDR3 is TGTGCCAGTGAGTACAATGAGCAGTTCTTC. Encoded protein: CASEYNEQFF. The full variable domain, completed using reference TRBV28 and TRBJ2-1, is DVKVTQSSRYLVKRTGEKVFLECVQDMDHENMFWYRQDPGLGLRLIYFSYDVKMKEKGDIPEGYSVSREKKERFSLILESASTNQTSMYLCASEYNEQFFGPGTRLTVL.

This clone was recorded once. V usage is TRBV5-8 and J usage is TRBJ2-3, with D possibly being TRBD2 (7 bases). Germline loops: CDR1 SGHTS, CDR2 YDEGEE. The CDR3 sequence is 16 residues long. V was cut by 2 bases and J by 3 bases, with 16 bases left in between. CDR3 nucleotides: TGTGCCAGCAGCTTCTCTAGGGGGGGAGATACAGATACGCAGTATTTT. Amino acid sequence: CASSFSRGGDTDTQYF.

The chain uses TRBV28 and TRBJ1-2; D might be TRBD1 (5 bases). Germline V gives CDR1 MDHEN, CDR2 SYDVKM. This CDR3 contains 15 residues. Trimming took 2 bases from V and 4 from J, leaving 14 bases between them. This chain's CDR3 is CASSLVTETAYGYTF. In nucleotides, the CDR3 is TGTGCCAGCAGTTTAGTGACAGAGACAGCCTATGGCTACACCTTC.

This clone was recorded a few times. The gene calls are TRBV29-1 and TRBJ2-1; 12 bases agree with TRBD2. Germline V gives CDR1 SQVTM, CDR2 ANQGSEA. The CDR3 loop spans 14 amino acids. With V trimmed by 4 bases and J by 7 bases, 5 bases remained unmatched. The CDR3 DNA reads as TGCAGCGTTGCAGGACTAGCGGGATGGAATGAGCAGTTCTTC. As protein: CSVAGLAGWNEQFF.

The chain is built from TRBV2 and TRBJ2-7, with 8 bases fitting TRBD1. This CDR3 is built from 14 residues. CDR1 is SNHLY, CDR2 FYNNEI, per germline. J was trimmed by 4 bases and V by 3 bases; bases with no gene match: 5. CDR3 nucleotide sequence: TGTGCCAGCAGTGAGCGACAGGGGCTTTACGAGCAGTACTTC. Amino acid sequence: CASSERQGLYEQYF.

The gene calls are TRBV18 and TRBJ2-2; 7 positions agree with TRBD1. This CDR3 comprises 14 residues. From germline, CDR1 is KGHSH and CDR2 LQKENI. J was trimmed by 3 bases and V by 2 bases; bases with no gene match: 0. CDR3 in amino acids: CASSPTGDTGELFF. Written as DNA, the CDR3 is TGTGCCAGCTCACCAACAGGGGACACCGGGGAGCTGTTTTTT.

This clone was found a few times. The gene calls are TRBV28 and TRBJ2-3; D is possibly TRBD2 (6 bases). This CDR3 region has 15 residues. The germline V gene has CDR1 MDHEN and CDR2 SYDVKM. V was trimmed by 10 bases and J by 8 bases, leaving 25 bases between them. The CDR3 here is CANGICGTPSGTQYF. CDR3 coding DNA: TGTGCCAACGGAATTTGCGGGACTCCCTCCGGTACGCAGTATTTT.

The chain uses TRBV4-1 and TRBJ2-1; 9 bases are shared with TRBD1. This CDR3 has 14 residues. Germline V gives CDR1 MGHRA, CDR2 YSYEKL. V gave up 1 base and J gave up 9 bases; unmatched junction bases: 4. The CDR3 is CASSQGQGEVEQFF. The CDR3 DNA follows: TGCGCCAGCAGCCAAGGACAGGGGGAGGTTGAGCAGTTCTTC.